One TCR beta chain is described in this entry. Antigen: not known. This sample is part of a study of CD8 T cells in Susac syndrome. Study-level information: Blood was drawn from Susac syndrome patients while they were therapy-naive, on corticosteroids, or on intravenous immunoglobulin alone. Overall study findings and caveats: Clonal expansion was missing from Susac syndrome CD4+ T cell repertoires.

The CDR3 spans 15 residues. Trimming removed 3 bases from V and 7 bases from J, with 18 bases in between. Germline V gene lookup returns CDR1 MGHRA and CDR2 YSYEKL. CD8+ and CD4+ T cells from blood underwent TCR beta sequencing, which was carried out in a high-throughput format. Random hexamers were used to reverse transcribe an amount of about 0.45 to 1 ug RNA. A single record per CDR3 protein comes from TCRdb applying MiXCR to the immunoSEQ multiplex PCR reads. The sample holds hundreds of thousands of distinct CDR3 sequences, around 96% seen once. This TCR came from a human donor with Susac syndrome. The chain links TRBV4-1 to TRBJ2-5, with a possible D match to TRBD1 (6 bases). The sequenced sample consisted of CD4+ T cells from PBMCs. The CDR3: CASSHSGGGEGTQYF. CDR3 sequence (DNA): TGCGCCAGCAGCCACTCTGGGGGCGGCGAGGGGACCCAGTACTTC.